A single sample is the source of the 5 T cell receptor beta chains below, sequenced in a study of tumor and adjacent non-tumor tissue in lung cancer. This sample's RNA came from whole unsorted tissue. The normal lung tissue was taken more than 3 cm from the tumor edge. A modified ARM-PCR protocol with three rounds of nested PCR amplified TCRbeta. TCRdb independently ran MiXCR on the multiplex PCR reads; one entry per CDR3 protein. The data show more than 85,000 distinct CDR3 sequences, with more than 55% seen just once and roughly 18% held by the top ten. Material: distant non-tumor lung tissue. The source of these receptors is a man between 25 and 39 years old with non-small cell lung cancer.

Notes on this clonotype: The junction differs from germline at one of its ends, possibly a read error. The chain combines TRBV4-2 with TRBJ2-3, with 7 nucleotides matching TRBD2. Germline V gene data show CDR1 as LGHNA and CDR2 as YNFKEQ. CDR3 size: 13 residues. The CDR3 DNA is TGTGCCAACAGCCAAGTTGCGGGAGATACGCATTATTTT. This encodes CANSQVAGDTHYF.

In this sample, this clonotype turned up once. Since no conserved phenylalanine or tryptophan closes the CDR3, a read error is the likely cause. This chain links TRBV6-5 with TRBJ1-5; D unresolved. The CDR3 extends over 17 amino acids. CDR1 is MNHEY, CDR2 SVGAGI, per germline. Between the trimmed V and J ends, which lost 8 bases and 2 bases, there was a span of 22 bases. CDR3 sequence reads: CASGSTPPGWGNQPQHY. The CDR3 region has the DNA TGTGCCAGCGGCTCGACCCCCCCTGGATGGGGCAATCAGCCCCAGCATTAT.

CDR3 sequence: CASRPCEYQSTDTQYF. The CDR3 DNA sequence: TGCGCCAGCAGGCCCTGTGAATATCAGAGCACAGATACGCAGTATTTT. The V call is TRBV4-1, the J call TRBJ2-3; D uncertain. V lost 6 bases to trimming and J lost 0 bases, with 16 bases between them. This CDR3 has 16 residues. CDR1 is MGHRA and CDR2 is YSYEKL in the germline V gene.

The gene calls are TRBV11-2 and TRBJ2-3; D is perhaps TRBD1 (6 bases). This CDR3 contains 17 residues. V was cut by 11 bases and J by 3 bases, with 27 bases left in between. Germline assignment: CDR1 SGHAT and CDR2 FQNNGV. CDR3 sequence (DNA): TGTGCCGGCAACTTAACCAGGGGCCCCATCTTAACAGATACGCAGTATTTT. Its translation is CAGNLTRGPILTDTQYF.

As regards this clonotype: This may be a read error: a much more frequent sequence differs by one nucleotide. The rearrangement joins TRBV6-5 to TRBJ2-1; D not certain. CDR1 is MNHEY and CDR2 is SVGAGI in the germline V gene. The CDR3 extends over 13 amino acids. CDR3 sequence (DNA): TGTGCCAGCAGTCTAGGACGACTCAATGAGGAGTTCTTC. As protein: CASSLGRLNEEFF.